The T cell receptor (beta chain) described here comes from a study of Ad26.COV2.S vaccination and SARS-CoV-2 variants. Study in general: The vaccine Ad26.COV2.S was put into the muscle once, or twice with 56 days between. General observations from the study: In TCR breadth and depth analyses, total T cell responses may have been underestimated. Individuals receiving vaccine had higher spike-specific TCR breadth than placebo recipients did. Vaccinees and placebo recipients showed similar non-spike TCR breadth.

Germline assignment: CDR1 MNHEY and CDR2 SVGEGT. The CDR3 extends over 16 amino acids. With 6 bases removed from V and 1 base from J, the gap between germline ends came to 18 bases. Points on this clone: What it binds is unknown.

The table came from immunoSEQ multiplex PCR; TCRdb's copy has only in-frame clones and leaves some out. The profile shows approximately 480,000 clones, around nine tenths of them singletons. Treatment noted: roughly 20 received Ad26.COV2.S at low or high dose, single or two shots; about 5 received placebo; per-sample allocation not given. Day 63 after the first injection of vaccine or placebo was the sampling time. This TCR came from a person aged 18 to 65 who received the Ad26.COV2.S COVID-19 vaccine or a placebo. Sequenced material: peripheral blood, taken in a trial of Ad26.COV2.S vaccine versus placebo. J is TRBJ2-5 and V is TRBV6-2 or TRBV6-3, with a possible D match to TRBD2 (5 bases). The CDR3 coding sequence is TGTGCCAGCAGCACCCGCGTGACTACCCTCCAAGAGACCCAGTACTTC. It is translated as CASSTRVTTLQETQYF.